This is a list of T cell receptor beta chains from one sample in a study of T-cell memory formation after mild COVID-19. TCRdb reprocessed the 5' RACE reads with MiXCR, giving one entry per CDR3 protein. This table has around 150,000 distinct CDR3 sequences, around a tenth appearing once. The sequencing input was PBMCs or a T cell subset sorted from them (not recorded which). The receptors here all came from a man aged 18 to 29 who had mild COVID-19 (a few samples of this study predate the infection). Cell type and time point are not known. The CDR3 runs from the conserved cysteine through the conserved F or W. A D gene is named only where the DNA matches it firmly. Size is stated for part of the rows, as once, few or many counts, or as a class when the clone is expanded.

>TRBJ2-6|.|TRBV14|few
TGTGCCAGCAGTCGACACTTCTCTGGGGCCAACGTCCTGACTTTC
CASSRHFSGANVLTF
>TRBJ2-3|TRBD1|TRBV4-2|.
TGTGCCAGCAGCCGCACAGGGGAGAGTGGAGATACGCAGTATTTT
CASSRTGESGDTQYF
>TRBJ1-6|.|TRBV27|few
TGTGCCAGCAGTTTCGTAAATTCACCCCTCCACTTT
CASSFVNSPLHF
>TRBJ2-5|TRBD2|TRBV24-1|few
TGTGCCACCAGTGACCCCCTAGCGGGGGGTGGGGAGACCCAGTACTTC
CATSDPLAGGGETQYF
>TRBJ1-6|.|TRBV12-3/TRBV12-4|few
TGTGCCAGCAGGATCGGTGCTGGGGGTAATTCACCCCTCCACTTT
CASRIGAGGNSPLHF
>TRBJ1-1|.|TRBV30|.
TGTGCCTGGAGGAGGACGTCGTGGGCTTTCTTT
CAWRRTSWAFF
>TRBJ1-5|.|TRBV18|many
TGTGCCAGCTCACCCTCGGATAATCAGCCCCAGCATTTT
CASSPSDNQPQHF
>TRBJ2-3|.|TRBV19|.
TGTGCCAGTTCAGAAATAACTAGCACAGATACGCAGTATTTT
CASSEITSTDTQYF
>TRBJ2-1|.|TRBV7-3|few
TGTGCCAGCAGCTCGGGACCCAACAATGAGCAGTTCTTC
CASSSGPNNEQFF
>TRBJ2-7|.|TRBV6-5|few
TGTGCCAGCAGTAGGAGACCAGGGGACTTTGTCGACGAGCAGTACTTC
CASSRRPGDFVDEQYF
>TRBJ2-1|.|TRBV5-1|many
TGCGCCAGCAGCTTGGAGGGCAATGAGCAGTTCTTC
CASSLEGNEQFF
>TRBJ1-2|.|TRBV15|.
TGTGCCACCAGCAGAACCACAGGGCTAGAGAGTCGTGGCTACACCTTC
CATSRTTGLESRGYTF
>TRBJ1-5|.|TRBV12-3/TRBV12-4|few
TGTGCCAGCAGTGCCCAGGATGGCCAGCCCCAGCATTTT
CASSAQDGQPQHF
>TRBJ2-7|.|TRBV2|many
TGTGCCAGCACCGAAGACGGTTACGAGCAGTACTTC
CASTEDGYEQYF
>TRBJ2-4|.|TRBV7-9|many
TGTGCCAGCAGCTTAGACGAAAACATTCAGTACTTC
CASSLDENIQYF
>TRBJ2-5|TRBD2|TRBV6-2/TRBV6-3|few
TGTGCCAGCAGTTTTCTAGCGGGGGGCCAAGAGACCCAGTACTTC
CASSFLAGGQETQYF
>TRBJ2-7|TRBD1|TRBV12-3/TRBV12-4|few
TGTGCCAGCAGCCGGACAGGGGTTAATTACGAGCAGTACTTC
CASSRTGVNYEQYF
>TRBJ2-5|.|TRBV18|many
TGTGCCAGCTCACCACGCGCGCAGGGTGGGGAGACCCAGTACTTC
CASSPRAQGGETQYF
>TRBJ2-2|.|TRBV28|.
TGTGCCAGCAGTTTCGGGGGGCGTAGTTACACCGGGGAGCTGTTTTTT
CASSFGGRSYTGELFF
>TRBJ2-5|TRBD2|TRBV10-3|.
TGTGCCGTAGGACTAGCGGGACAAGAGACCCAGTACTTC
CAVGLAGQETQYF
>TRBJ2-2|.|TRBV11-2|few
TGTGCCAGCCGGATGGCCTCCGCAGGGGCAGCGAACACCGGGGAGCTGTTTTTT
CASRMASAGAANTGELFF
>TRBJ1-5|.|TRBV18|few
TGTGCCAGCTCAGTCGACAGGCATAATCAGCCCCAGCATTTT
CASSVDRHNQPQHF
>TRBJ2-1|TRBD2|TRBV28|few
TGTGCCAGCAGTCCCCCGGGACTAAATAATGAGCAGTTCTTC
CASSPPGLNNEQFF
>TRBJ1-6|TRBD1|TRBV20-1|.
TGCAGTGCGCCGACAGGGCATAATTCACCCCTCCACTTT
CSAPTGHNSPLHF
>TRBJ1-3|.|TRBV7-9|.
TGTGCCAGCAGCTCCGGGTGGGCTGGAAACACCATATATTTT
CASSSGWAGNTIYF
>TRBJ1-2|TRBD1|TRBV7-9|.
TGTGCCAGCAGAGATACCGGGACAGGGGGCGGTGGCTACACCTTC
CASRDTGTGGGGYTF
>TRBJ1-1|.|TRBV7-6|.
TGTGCCAGCAGCTTAACGCCCCTGGACAGATTTAACACTGAAGCTTTCTTT
CASSLTPLDRFNTEAFF
>TRBJ2-7|.|TRBV30|few
TGTGCCTGGAGTGTACCCCGTCTTAGGGGAAACGAGCAGTACTTC
CAWSVPRLRGNEQYF
>TRBJ2-4|.|TRBV21-1|.
TGTGCCAGCAGCAAAAACCCCCGGACAGGGGTCAACATTCAGTACTTC
CASSKNPRTGVNIQYF
>TRBJ2-1|.|TRBV5-1|many
TGCGCCAGCAGCTCTGGCTGGGGAAATGAGCAGTTCTTC
CASSSGWGNEQFF
>TRBJ2-7|TRBD1|TRBV4-1|few
TGCGCCAGCAGCCAAGCAAGCCAGGGGGTCTCCTACGAGCAGTACTTC
CASSQASQGVSYEQYF
>TRBJ2-5|TRBD2|TRBV7-8|.
TGTGCCAGCAGCCCTCAGCGGGGGGCCTGGGAGACCCAGTACTTC
CASSPQRGAWETQYF
>TRBJ2-1|TRBD1|TRBV20-1|few
TGCAGTGCTAGGGACAGGGCCCTACTTAGGAATGAGCAGTTCTTC
CSARDRALLRNEQFF
>TRBJ2-4|.|TRBV29-1|.
TGCAGCGTTGTGGGACACCTAGCCAAAAACATTCAGTACTTC
CSVVGHLAKNIQYF
>TRBJ1-3|TRBD1|TRBV20-1|.
TGCAGTGCTAGGGAAACAGGGGGCGAAAACACCATATATTTT
CSARETGGENTIYF
>TRBJ1-1|TRBD1|TRBV19|few
TGTGCCAGTAGTATTGGCGTGGGACAGCTCCAGAGTAGAACTGAAGCTTTCTTT
CASSIGVGQLQSRTEAFF
>TRBJ1-3|.|TRBV9|.
TGTGCCAGCAGCGTAAGGGGTAACTCTGGAAACACCATATATTTT
CASSVRGNSGNTIYF
>TRBJ2-7|.|TRBV6-1|many
TGTGCCAGCAAGCGCGGGGACAGCTACGAGCAGTACTTC
CASKRGDSYEQYF
>TRBJ2-1|.|TRBV2|few
TGTGCCAGCAGTGAAATTGGGCCAGCAGGGGCTGAGCAGTTCTTC
CASSEIGPAGAEQFF
>TRBJ2-1|TRBD1|TRBV6-5|many
TGTGCCAGCACCGTTGCAGGGGGCGAGTACAATGAGCAGTTCTTC
CASTVAGGEYNEQFF
>TRBJ2-6|.|TRBV6-6|few
TGTGCCAGCAGTTCTCATAATCAGGGTGGCTCTGGGGCCAACGTCCTGACTTTC
CASSSHNQGGSGANVLTF
>TRBJ2-3|TRBD2|TRBV4-3|few
TGCGCCAGCAGCCAGAGCGGGGGGGAAGTAGATACGCAGTATTTT
CASSQSGGEVDTQYF
>TRBJ2-3|TRBD2|TRBV4-3|few
TGCGCCAGCAGCCAAGAAGGAATTAGCGGGGGGGCGACAGATACGCAGTATTTT
CASSQEGISGGATDTQYF